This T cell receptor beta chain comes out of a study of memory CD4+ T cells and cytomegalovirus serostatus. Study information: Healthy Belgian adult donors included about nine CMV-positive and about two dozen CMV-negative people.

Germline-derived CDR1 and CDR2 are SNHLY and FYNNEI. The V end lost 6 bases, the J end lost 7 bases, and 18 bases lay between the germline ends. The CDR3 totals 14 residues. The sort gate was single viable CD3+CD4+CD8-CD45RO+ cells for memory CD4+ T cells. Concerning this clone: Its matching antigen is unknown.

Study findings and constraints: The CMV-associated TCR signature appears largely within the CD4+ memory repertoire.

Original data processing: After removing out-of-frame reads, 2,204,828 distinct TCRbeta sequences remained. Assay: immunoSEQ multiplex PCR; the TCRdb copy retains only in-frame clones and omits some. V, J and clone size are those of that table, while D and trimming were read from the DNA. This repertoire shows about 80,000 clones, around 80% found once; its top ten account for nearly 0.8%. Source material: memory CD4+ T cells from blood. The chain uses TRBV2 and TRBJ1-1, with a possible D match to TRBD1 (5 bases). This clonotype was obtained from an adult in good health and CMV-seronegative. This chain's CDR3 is CASRQWGDSDEAFF. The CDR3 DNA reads TGTGCCAGCAGGCAATGGGGGGATTCCGATGAAGCTTTCTTT. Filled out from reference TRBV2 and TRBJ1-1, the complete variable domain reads EPEVTQTPSHQVTQMGQEVILRCVPISNHLYFYWYRQILGQKVEFLVSFYNNEISEKSEIFDDQFSVERPDGSNFTLKIRSTKLEDSAMYFCASRQWGDSDEAFFGQGTRLTVV.